Presented here are 24 T cell receptor beta chains from one specimen sequenced in a study of T cells in Graves' hyperthyroidism and ophthalmopathy. The investigators amplified TCR beta CDR3 regions from RNA transcripts. RT-PCR in the first round (using the HTBI primer set) targeted the TCR CDR3. TCRdb redid the calling of the multiplex PCR reads with MiXCR, one entry per CDR3 protein. The sample includes more than 500,000 distinct CDR3 sequences, about 16% seen only once; the top ten take 25% to 30%. The sequencing input was blood. The receptors were sampled from a woman in her 30s with Graves' ophthalmopathy.

Ten or more counts support this clonotype. The chain has TRBV28 and TRBJ1-5; D ambiguous. Germline CDR1 and CDR2: MDHEN and SYDVKM. The CDR3 has 14 residues. The V and J ends lost 6 bases and 2 bases respectively, with 11 bases between them. The CDR3 nucleotides are TGTGCCAGCAGCCGCGGTTGGCGCAATCAGCCCCAGCATTTT. Protein product: CASSRGWRNQPQHF.

This clonotype was detected ten times or more. The chain carries TRBV7-8 and TRBJ1-5; the match to TRBD1 covers 10 bases. Germline-derived CDR1 and CDR2 are SGHVS and FQNEAQ. The trim removed 4 bases at V and 6 bases at J, leaving 6 bases unmatched. This CDR3 contains 15 residues. CDR3 residues: CASSSNWDRGQPQHF. DNA of the CDR3: TGTGCCAGCAGCTCGAACTGGGACAGGGGTCAGCCCCAGCATTTT. Filled out from reference TRBV7-8 and TRBJ1-5, the complete variable domain reads GAGVSQSPRYKVAKRGQDVALRCDPISGHVSLFWYQQALGQGPEFLTYFQNEAQLDKSGLPSDRFFAERPEGSVSTLKIQRTQQEDSAVYLCASSSNWDRGQPQHFGDGTRLSIL.

This clonotype occurred many times. The J gene is TRBJ2-3, the V gene TRBV12-3 or TRBV12-4, with TRBD1 matching over 10 bases. The V segment lost 8 bases and the J segment 1 base; nucleotides outside the gene matches: 3. The CDR3 is 14 amino acids. CDR3 in amino acids: CASRTGGRTDTQYF. Here the CDR3 DNA reads TGTGCCAGCCGGACAGGGGGGCGCACAGATACGCAGTATTTT.

The V call is TRBV10-3, the J call TRBJ1-1, with 9 positions matching TRBD1. Looked up from germline, CDR1 is ENHRY and CDR2 is SYGVKD. The trim removed 4 bases at V and 5 bases at J, leaving 5 bases unmatched. This CDR3 has 14 amino acids. CDR3 in amino acids: CAISVDRGETEAFF. The CDR3 region has the DNA TGTGCCATCAGTGTGGACAGGGGTGAGACTGAAGCTTTCTTT.

This clonotype was counted a few times. The V call is TRBV27, the J call TRBJ2-1, with TRBD1 identical over 9 bases. Germline CDR1 is MNHEY and CDR2 is SMNVEV (reference sequence). With 7 bases clipped from V and 10 bases from J, the junction kept 20 bases outside the gene matches. The CDR3 is made up of 17 amino acids. The CDR3 loop reads CASNHLGLGTGYGEQFF. In DNA, the CDR3 is TGTGCCAGCAATCACCTGGGGCTAGGGACAGGGTATGGGGAGCAGTTCTTC.

This clonotype occurred many times. V and J are TRBV28 and TRBJ1-2, with TRBD1 identical over 8 bases. The CDR3 has 14 amino acids. The germline CDR1 and CDR2 sequences are MDHEN and SYDVKM. Trimming at V came to 6 bases and at J to 9 bases, leaving 12 bases not matched to a gene. This CDR3 is CASRPADRGSSYTF. The DNA of the CDR3 is TGTGCCAGCAGACCTGCCGACAGGGGAAGTAGCTACACCTTC.

This clonotype counts as medium-sized (0.01 to 0.1%). The V gene is TRBV27, the J gene TRBJ2-5; possible D gene TRBD2, 6 bases. The V end was cut by 7 bases, the J end by 4 bases, with 13 bases between. Germline CDR1 is MNHEY and CDR2 is SMNVEV (reference sequence). The CDR3 consists of 13 residues. CDR3 DNA sequence: TGTGCCAGCATGGGCGCGGGACTAGAGACCCAGTACTTC. It is translated as CASMGAGLETQYF.

As for this clonotype: A read error may explain this, as a much larger clone is one base away. This chain's CDR3 is CTSSLGRQGSSPLHF. Here the CDR3 DNA reads TGTACCAGCAGTTTAGGTCGCCAGGGCAGTTCACCCCTCCACTTT. V and J are TRBV28 and TRBJ1-6, with a possible D match to TRBD1 (5 bases). Germline V gives CDR1 MDHEN, CDR2 SYDVKM. This CDR3 contains 15 residues.

There are many counts of this clonotype. The chain recombines TRBV28 with TRBJ2-7; 9 bases line up with TRBD2. CDR1 and CDR2 from the germline V gene are MDHEN and SYDVKM. This CDR3 is built from 15 residues. The V segment lost 6 bases and the J segment 2 bases; nucleotides outside the gene matches: 8. The CDR3 nucleotides read TGTGCCAGCAGCTCCCCCGGCGGGAGGGCCTACGAGCAGTACTTC. This encodes CASSSPGGRAYEQYF.

The chain links TRBV5-6 to TRBJ1-1, with TRBD1 as a possible D gene (5 bases). This CDR3 region has 12 residues. Germline V gives CDR1 SGHDT, CDR2 YYEEEE. The CDR3 DNA follows: TGTGGAACAGGTACAAGGAACACTGAAGCTTTCTTT. It is translated as CGTGTRNTEAFF.

The sample holds many counts of this clonotype. The chain has TRBV6-2 or TRBV6-3 and TRBJ2-2, with 8 bases matching TRBD1. Germline loops: CDR1 MNHEY, CDR2 SVGEGT. The CDR3 is 15 amino acids. With 6 bases clipped from V and 3 bases from J, the junction kept 6 bases outside the gene matches. CDR3 in amino acids: CASRVEDRDTGELFF. The CDR3 DNA follows: TGTGCCAGCAGGGTAGAGGACAGGGACACCGGGGAGCTGTTTTTT.

This clonotype occurred many times. This chain links TRBV12-3 or TRBV12-4 with TRBJ1-5, with D possibly matching TRBD1 (6 bases). The CDR3 is 14 amino acids. The V and J ends lost 2 bases and 5 bases respectively, with 10 bases between them. CDR3 in DNA: TGTGCCAGCAGTTTACTGGGGGCGGATCAGCCCCAGCATTTT. This sequence encodes CASSLLGADQPQHF.

This clonotype was counted only a few times. This chain joins TRBV15 and TRBJ2-6; no reliable D call. This CDR3 region has 16 residues. Looked up from germline, CDR1 is LNHNV and CDR2 is YYDKDF (reference sequence). Trimming took off 0 bases at V and 3 bases at J, with 9 bases between the two ends. The CDR3 region is CATSRDPAYGANVLTF. The CDR3 region has the DNA TGTGCCACCAGCAGAGATCCCGCCTATGGGGCCAACGTCCTGACTTTC.

CDR3 sequence: CASSPGGTGPFSGANVLTF. CDR3 in DNA: TGCGCCAGCAGCCCAGGGGGAACAGGCCCTTTCTCTGGGGCCAACGTCCTGACTTTC. V gene TRBV5-1 combines with J gene TRBJ2-6; TRBD1 matches at 7 bases. V lost 4 bases to trimming and J lost 0 bases; unmatched junction nucleotides: 13. The CDR3 extends over 19 amino acids. Germline V gives CDR1 SGHRS, CDR2 YFSETQ.

The rearrangement uses TRBV29-1 and TRBJ2-1, with 10 bases matching TRBD2. V was clipped by 3 bases and J by 10 bases; unmatched bases: 12. Germline values: CDR1 SQVTM, CDR2 ANQGSEA. The CDR3 contains 15 residues. The CDR3 region has the DNA TGCAGCGTTGAGGGGAGCGGGAGGGCTATTCTAGAGCAGTTCTTC. Protein sequence: CSVEGSGRAILEQFF.

This clonotype was counted between two and nine times. V usage is TRBV5-1 and J usage is TRBJ1-5; D is ambiguous. V shed 5 bases and J shed 4 bases, with 16 bases lying between them. Germline-derived CDR1 and CDR2 are SGHRS and YFSETQ. This CDR3 comprises 15 residues. The CDR3: CASSLGGSENQPQHF. In DNA form, the CDR3 reads TGCGCCAGCAGTCTGGGTGGCAGCGAAAATCAGCCCCAGCATTTT. Using reference TRBV5-1 and TRBJ1-5 for the parts outside the CDR3, the full variable domain is KAGVTQTPRYLIKTRGQQVTLSCSPISGHRSVSWYQQTPGQGLQFLFEYFSETQRNKGNFPGRFSGRQFSNSRSEMNVSTLELGDSALYLCASSLGGSENQPQHFGDGTRLSIL.

The chain has TRBV7-9 and TRBJ2-5; TRBD2 matches 7 bases. V shed 6 bases and J 2 bases; nucleotides not matched to a gene: 9. CDR1 and CDR2 (germline): SEHNR, FQNEAQ (reference sequence). This CDR3 has 15 amino acids. The CDR3 sequence is CASRGRAGRQETQYF. The CDR3 DNA is TGTGCCAGCAGGGGTAGAGCGGGGCGACAAGAGACCCAGTACTTC.

This clonotype has ten or more counts. This chain connects TRBV2 to TRBJ2-1, with no clear D. Trimming took off 5 bases at V and 6 bases at J, with 11 bases between the two ends. This CDR3 has 13 residues. CDR1 SNHLY and CDR2 FYNNEI come from the germline V gene. CDR3 in amino acids: CASSTGPSNEQFF. As DNA, the CDR3 is TGTGCCAGCAGTACGGGCCCCAGCAATGAGCAGTTCTTC. The variable domain in full, completed from reference TRBV2 and TRBJ2-1, reads EPEVTQTPSHQVTQMGQEVILRCVPISNHLYFYWYRQILGQKVEFLVSFYNNEISEKSEIFDDQFSVERPDGSNFTLKIRSTKLEDSAMYFCASSTGPSNEQFFGPGTRLTVL.

This clonotype has just a few counts. The genes are TRBV27 and TRBJ1-4; no reliable D call. CDR1 and CDR2 from the germline V gene are MNHEY and SMNVEV (reference sequence). Trimming cost V 2 bases and J 1 base, with 11 bases left between them. This CDR3 has 16 amino acids. CDR3 residues: CASSLRPRGTNEKLFF. In nucleotides, the CDR3 is TGTGCCAGCAGTTTAAGGCCCCGCGGAACTAATGAAAAACTGTTTTTT.

V is TRBV7-9 and J is TRBJ2-7, with a possible D match to TRBD2 (5 bases). In germline, CDR1 is SEHNR, CDR2 FQNEAQ (reference sequence). This CDR3 has 14 amino acids. Between the trimmed V and J ends, which lost 5 bases and 2 bases, there was a span of 13 bases. CDR3 nucleotide sequence: TGTGCCAGCAGCCCGAGGGTGGGGACCTACGAGCAGTACTTC. Translation: CASSPRVGTYEQYF.

This clonotype occurred many times. V usage is TRBV27 and J usage is TRBJ1-5, with D uncertain. This CDR3 has 14 amino acids. CDR1 is MNHEY, CDR2 SMNVEV, per germline (reference sequence). V lost 4 bases to trimming and J lost 9 bases, with 16 bases between them. The DNA for the CDR3 is TGTGCCAGCAGTTCTCAACAGCTCCCAGGGCCCCAGCATTTT. Encoded protein: CASSSQQLPGPQHF.

This clonotype was observed many times. The chain combines TRBV2 with TRBJ2-7, with 7 positions matching TRBD2. Germline-derived CDR1 and CDR2 are SNHLY and FYNNEI. The CDR3 is 13 amino acids. V was clipped by 7 bases and J by 4 bases; unmatched bases: 7. The CDR3 loop is CASNGLVLYEQYF. The CDR3, as DNA: TGTGCCAGCAACGGACTAGTTCTATACGAGCAGTACTTC.

The sample holds many counts of this clonotype. DNA of the CDR3: TGTGCCAGCGGCGATAGCGGGAGATCACAAGAGACCCAGTACTTC. Encoded protein: CASGDSGRSQETQYF. This chain joins TRBV2 and TRBJ2-5; TRBD2 matches at 9 bases. Trimming removed 8 bases from V and 2 bases from J; junction bases left unmatched: 9. The germline CDR1 and CDR2 sequences are SNHLY and FYNNEI. This CDR3 spans 15 amino acids.

This clonotype was counted ten times or more. The chain carries TRBV6-1 and TRBJ2-7; no definite D call. The length of the CDR3 is 14 residues. The V gene lost 5 bases and the J gene lost 2 bases, with 13 bases spanning the gap. Germline CDR1 reads MNHNS; CDR2 reads SASEGT. The CDR3 sequence: CASSTDVGTYEQYF. The CDR3 DNA sequence: TGTGCCAGCAGTACTGACGTGGGGACCTACGAGCAGTACTTC.